This T cell receptor (beta chain) was recovered during a study of blood T cell repertoires in COVID-19. Germline loops: CDR1 LGHDT, CDR2 YNNKEL (reference sequence). V lost 4 bases, J lost 3 bases, and 13 bases lay in between. This CDR3 contains 14 residues. Libraries were prepared by immunoSEQ multiplex PCR; TCRdb keeps only in-frame clonotypes and omits some of them. The repertoire includes 150,000 to 200,000 clones, 84% of them detected once, and roughly a fifth sits in the top ten. The chain couples TRBV3-1 (or the pseudogene TRBV3-2) to TRBJ2-7, with D possibly TRBD1 on 5 matching bases. The clonotype originates from an elderly woman with acute or convalescent COVID-19. Material: peripheral blood. The chain's CDR3 is CASSPFQGFYEQYF. The CDR3 DNA reads TGTGCCAGCAGCCCGTTCCAGGGCTTCTACGAGCAGTACTTC.